This T cell receptor (beta chain) was obtained from a study of blood T cell repertoires in COVID-19. In the study overall: The United States, Italy and Spain supplied acute and convalescent COVID-19 samples. In each case, the material was cDNA or gDNA derived from T cells, B-cell-depleted T cells, or PBMCs.

Source study methods: Amplification of reference gene primers provided the estimated nucleated cell counts. The table came from immunoSEQ multiplex PCR; TCRdb's copy has only in-frame clones and leaves some out. V, J and clone size derive from that table, while D and trimming were established from the DNA sequence. The repertoire holds about 100,000 clones, with about 89% as singletons. Trimming removed 0 bases from V and 4 bases from J, with 10 bases in between. Germline V gene lookup returns CDR1 ENHRY and CDR2 SYGVKD. This CDR3 contains 15 residues. The sample consisted of peripheral blood. This sequence joins TRBV10-3 and TRBJ1-5; D perhaps matches TRBD1 (5 bases). This sequence was found in a woman younger than 45 with acute or convalescent COVID-19. The CDR3 DNA reads TGTGCCATCAGTGAGTCCCCAGGGATGAATCAGCCCCAGCATTTT. It is translated as CAISESPGMNQPQHF.